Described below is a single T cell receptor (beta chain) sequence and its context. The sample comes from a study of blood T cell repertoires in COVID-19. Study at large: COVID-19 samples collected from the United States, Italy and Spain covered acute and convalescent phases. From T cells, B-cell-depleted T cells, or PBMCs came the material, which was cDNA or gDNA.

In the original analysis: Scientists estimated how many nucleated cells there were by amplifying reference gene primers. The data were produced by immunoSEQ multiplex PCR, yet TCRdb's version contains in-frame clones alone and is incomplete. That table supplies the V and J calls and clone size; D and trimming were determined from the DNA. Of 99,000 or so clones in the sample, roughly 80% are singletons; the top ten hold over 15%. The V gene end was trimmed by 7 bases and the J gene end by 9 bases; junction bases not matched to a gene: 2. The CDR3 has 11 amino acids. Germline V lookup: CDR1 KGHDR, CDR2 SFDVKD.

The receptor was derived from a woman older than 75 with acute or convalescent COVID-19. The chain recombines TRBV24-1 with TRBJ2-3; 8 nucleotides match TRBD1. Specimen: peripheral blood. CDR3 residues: CATSRGQTQYF. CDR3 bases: TGTGCCACCAGCAGGGGGCAAACGCAGTATTTT.